These 18 T cell receptor beta chains were sequenced from one sample in a study of early T cells in non-severe SARS-CoV-2 infection. From the 5' RACE reads, TCRdb called clonotypes with MiXCR, one entry per CDR3 protein. The sample includes about 81,000 distinct CDR3 sequences, 5.5% to 7.5% seen only once; the top ten take 7.8%. The sequenced sample consisted of whole blood. All receptors come from an adult who was a healthcare worker with PCR-confirmed SARS-CoV-2 infection or an uninfected control (not recorded which).

This clonotype was counted only a few times. The chain is built from TRBV20-1 and TRBJ2-7; 9 nucleotides align to TRBD1. There are 14 residues in the CDR3. J gave up 1 base and V 2 bases, and 3 bases lay outside the gene matches. Germline CDR1 reads DFQATT; CDR2 reads SNEGSKA (reference sequence). The CDR3 reads CSARRTGASYEQYF. In nucleotides, the CDR3 is TGCAGTGCTAGAAGGACAGGGGCGTCCTACGAGCAGTACTTC.

V gene TRBV11-2 combines with J gene TRBJ2-2; perhaps TRBD1 as D (5 bases). The CDR3 covers 15 residues. V was shortened by 4 bases and J by 6 bases, with 15 bases between the two germline ends. Germline V gives CDR1 SGHAT, CDR2 FQNNGV. In nucleotides, the CDR3 is TGTGCCAGCAGCTCTTCGTTTGGGGCGGCCGGGGAGCTGTTTTTT. Residues: CASSSSFGAAGELFF.

The V gene is TRBV10-1, the J gene TRBJ1-1; no definite D call. This CDR3 contains 15 residues. The V gene's germline CDR1 is WNHNN and CDR2 SYGVQD (reference sequence). The V gene lost 5 bases and the J gene lost 4 bases, with 17 bases spanning the gap. CDR3 nucleotide sequence: TGCGCCAGCAGTTCGGGCAGTGTTCAAGGCACTGAAGCTTTCTTT. This sequence encodes CASSSGSVQGTEAFF.

This clonotype was seen ten or more times. The chain has TRBV14 and TRBJ1-3; D gene uncertain. Germline CDR1 reads SGHDN; CDR2 reads FVKESK. V was pared by 7 bases and J by 0 bases, with 13 bases between. CDR3 length: 15 residues. As DNA, the CDR3 is TGTGCCAGCAACAGTTTTTCTGACTCTGGAAACACCATATATTTT. This translates into CASNSFSDSGNTIYF.

CDR3 bases: TGTGCCAGCACCCCAGCAGGGAGGGGAGGGCTGGAGACCCAGTACTTC. Protein product: CASTPAGRGGLETQYF. This rearrangement joins TRBV6-6 to TRBJ2-5; 7 bases are shared with TRBD2. This CDR3 contains 16 residues. V shed 7 bases, J shed 5 bases, and the junction held 16 bases outside the gene matches. CDR1 is MNHNY and CDR2 is SVGAGI in the germline V gene (reference sequence).

The gene calls are TRBV20-1 and TRBJ2-5, with TRBD2 matching over 8 bases. V trimming: 7 bases; J trimming: 5 bases; junction bases outside the gene matches: 9. Germline loops: CDR1 DFQATT, CDR2 SNEGSKA (reference sequence). The CDR3 covers 13 residues. This chain's CDR3 is CSVYLAGSETQYF. The CDR3 DNA is TGCAGTGTTTATTTAGCGGGATCGGAGACCCAGTACTTC.

The V call is TRBV12-3 or TRBV12-4, the J call TRBJ2-2, with 7 bases lining up with TRBD1. The CDR3 contains 15 residues. V lost 6 bases, J lost 0 bases, and 4 bases stayed unmatched. The CDR3 nucleotides read TGTGCCAGCAGAAAAGGGACAGCGAACACCGGGGAGCTGTTTTTT. Protein: CASRKGTANTGELFF.

This clonotype was seen ten or more times. This chain joins TRBV27 and TRBJ1-5, with D possibly matching TRBD1 (6 bases). Germline loops: CDR1 MNHEY, CDR2 SMNVEV (reference sequence). This CDR3 has 18 residues. V was trimmed by 2 bases and J by 2 bases, leaving 19 bases between them. CDR3 coding DNA: TGTGCCAGCAGTTTACGGGCTATGTCGGGGGCTGGCAATCAGCCCCAGCATTTT. It specifies CASSLRAMSGAGNQPQHF.

For this clonotype: A much bigger clone sits one base away, suggesting this may be a read error. The CDR3 DNA follows: TGCAGCAGGAGGACTAGCGGGGTATACAATGAGCAGTTCTTC. This gives the protein CSRRTSGVYNEQFF. The gene calls are TRBV29-1 and TRBJ2-1; 12 positions agree with TRBD2. V lost 8 bases and J lost 4; bases outside the gene matches: 6. Germline CDR1 and CDR2: SQVTM and ANQGSEA. The CDR3 has 14 residues.

This clonotype was seen many times. This chain connects TRBV14 to TRBJ1-6; weak D call: TRBD1 (6 bases). V lost 0 bases to trimming and J lost 7 bases, with 10 bases between them. From germline, CDR1 is SGHDN and CDR2 FVKESK. CDR3 length equals 15 residues. This CDR3 reads CASSQDRGYNSPLHF. DNA for the CDR3: TGTGCCAGCAGCCAAGACAGGGGTTACAATTCACCCCTCCACTTT.

In this sample, this clonotype turned up many times. V is TRBV20-1 and J is TRBJ2-3, with 11 positions matching TRBD2. Germline assignment: CDR1 DFQATT and CDR2 SNEGSKA (reference sequence). With V trimmed by 6 bases and J by 3 bases, 8 bases remained unmatched. This CDR3 contains 15 residues. CDR3 amino acids: CSAQITSGGTDTQYF. DNA for the CDR3: TGCAGTGCCCAGATTACTAGCGGGGGAACAGATACGCAGTATTTT.

There are a few counts of this clonotype. The V call is TRBV4-1, the J call TRBJ2-3, with a possible D match to TRBD1 (8 bases). The CDR3 contains 16 residues. Trimming stripped 1 base from V and 3 bases from J, with 14 bases between. Germline CDR1 MGHRA, CDR2 YSYEKL. CDR3: CASSQGTGRGTDTQYF. The CDR3 nucleotides read TGCGCCAGCAGCCAAGGGACAGGGAGGGGGACAGATACGCAGTATTTT.

This clonotype was seen repeatedly, ten times or more. The CDR3 DNA reads as TGCAGTGCTAGTCAGGTTCTAGCGGGAGGCATCGCAGATACGCAGTATTTT. It yields the protein CSASQVLAGGIADTQYF. The gene calls are TRBV20-1 and TRBJ2-3, with 11 nucleotides matching TRBD2. Germline CDR1 and CDR2: DFQATT and SNEGSKA (reference sequence). This CDR3 contains 17 residues. V shed 3 bases and J 4 bases; nucleotides not matched to a gene: 12.

This clonotype was counted between two and nine times. The junction departs from germline at one end; a sequencing error may be responsible. This chain uses TRBV5-1 with TRBJ2-1; TRBD2 aligns across 9 bases. Germline loops: CDR1 SGHRS, CDR2 YFSETQ. This CDR3 region has 15 residues. In DNA form, the CDR3 reads TGTGCCAGCAGCTTGGTAGCGGGGGCCTACAATGAGCAGTTCTTC. Encoded protein: CASSLVAGAYNEQFF. The complete variable domain, with remaining parts taken from reference TRBV5-1 and TRBJ2-1, reads KAGVTQTPRYLIKTRGQQVTLSCSPISGHRSVSWYQQTPGQGLQFLFEYFSETQRNKGNFPGRFSGRQFSNSRSEMNVSTLELGDSALYLCASSLVAGAYNEQFFGPGTRLTVL.

The chain carries TRBV20-1 and TRBJ1-5; D is undetermined. The CDR3 has 14 amino acids. Germline values: CDR1 DFQATT, CDR2 SNEGSKA (reference sequence). The V end was cut by 6 bases, the J end by 0 bases, with 12 bases between. CDR3 nucleotide sequence: TGCAGTGCGGGAGAGGCGTATAGCAATCAGCCCCAGCATTTT. Protein: CSAGEAYSNQPQHF.

The chain has TRBV20-1 and TRBJ2-5; 8 bases match TRBD2. Germline V gives CDR1 DFQATT, CDR2 SNEGSKA (reference sequence). CDR3 length: 14 amino acids. The V segment lost 3 bases and the J segment 1 base; nucleotides outside the gene matches: 4. The CDR3 nucleotides are TGCAGTGCTAGCACTAGCGGCCCCCAAGAGACCCAGTACTTC. Amino acids: CSASTSGPQETQYF.

This clonotype has at least ten counts. The J gene is TRBJ2-7, the V gene TRBV25-1, with 10 positions matching TRBD1. This CDR3 comprises 15 residues. Germline values: CDR1 MGHDK, CDR2 SYGVNS. The junction had 5 bases not matched to a gene; V was cut back by 6 bases and J by 0 bases. CDR3 loop: CASSDGDRGSYEQYF. The CDR3 DNA reads as TGTGCCAGCAGCGACGGGGACAGGGGCTCCTACGAGCAGTACTTC.

The sample holds many counts of this clonotype. The chain recombines TRBV20-1 with TRBJ2-7; D gene unclear. The CDR3 is 12 amino acids. Trimming removed 0 bases from V and 6 bases from J, with 9 bases in between. From germline, CDR1 is DFQATT and CDR2 SNEGSKA (reference sequence). CDR3 in amino acids: CSARDVPAEQYF. CDR3 nucleotide sequence: TGCAGTGCTAGAGATGTTCCGGCCGAGCAGTACTTC.